The 10 T cell receptor beta chains presented below share a single source sample, sequenced in a study of shared clonotypes between healthy human individuals. Produced via immunoSEQ multiplex PCR; TCRdb's table is partial and in-frame only. Of about 330,000 clones in the sample, 80% to 90% were seen once. The source material was memory CD8+ T cells sorted from blood. The subset is: CD45RO+ cells pooled with CCR7-negative TemRA cells. These receptor sequences come from a man aged 18 to 29 in good health.

The chain has TRBV9 and TRBJ2-1; the D gene could be TRBD1 or TRBD2 (6 bases each). Germline values: CDR1 SGDLS, CDR2 YYNGEE. This CDR3 region has 15 residues. The germline V and J ends were trimmed by 6 bases and 0 bases, with 13 bases remaining between them. The CDR3 nucleotides read TGTGCCAGCAACCTCGGGGGCAGCTCCTACAATGAGCAGTTCTTC. As protein: CASNLGGSSYNEQFF.

The chain is built from TRBV7-6 and TRBJ2-2, with D uncertain. This CDR3 is built from 15 residues. Per germline, CDR1 SGHVS and CDR2 FNYEAQ. Trimming cost V 4 bases and J 6 bases, with 15 bases left between them. The CDR3 reads CASSYFPSFSGELFF. Written as DNA, the CDR3 is TGTGCCAGCAGCTATTTTCCCTCCTTCTCCGGGGAGCTGTTTTTT.

This clone was recorded a few times. V usage is TRBV7-6 and J usage is TRBJ2-5; TRBD2 agrees at 10 bases. Losses at the gene ends were 4 bases for V and 4 bases for J; bases not matched to a gene: 9. Germline CDR1 is SGHVS and CDR2 is FNYEAQ. This CDR3 region has 16 residues. CDR3 loop: CASSSPERGGAETQYF. CDR3 coding DNA: TGTGCCAGCAGCTCCCCGGAGCGGGGGGGCGCAGAGACCCAGTACTTC. The full variable domain, rest sourced from reference TRBV7-6 and TRBJ2-5, is GAGVSQSPRYKVTKRGQDVALRCDPISGHVSLYWYRQALGQGPEFLTYFNYEAQQDKSGLPNDRFSAERPEGSISTLTIQRTEQRDSAMYRCASSSPERGGAETQYFGPGTRLLVL.

The V gene is TRBV12-5, the J gene TRBJ2-5, with D possibly TRBD2 on 5 matching bases. Germline V CDR1 and CDR2: LGHNT, FRNRAP. CDR3 length: 15 residues. Trimming pared 3 bases from V and 4 bases from J, leaving 15 bases between. CDR3 amino acids: CASGLRQSSGETQYF. DNA for the CDR3: TGTGCTAGTGGTTTAAGGCAATCGAGCGGAGAGACCCAGTACTTC.

The rearrangement links TRBV13 to TRBJ2-3; D is possibly TRBD2 (5 bases). The CDR3 sequence is 15 residues long. Deletions cut 0 bases from V and 6 bases from J, with 13 bases between. CDR1 and CDR2 (germline): PRHDT, FYEKMQ (reference sequence). CDR3 coding DNA: TGTGCCAGCAGCTTAGGCCCGGGCAGAGGGGATACGCAGTATTTT. Amino acid sequence: CASSLGPGRGDTQYF.

The chain couples TRBV6-5 to TRBJ2-1, with D tentatively TRBD2 (6 bases). The CDR3 is 12 residues long. Germline assignment: CDR1 MNHEY and CDR2 SVGAGI. V was cut by 0 bases and J by 13 bases, with 10 bases left in between. The DNA of the CDR3 is TGTGCCAGCAGTTACTCGGGGGGTCCACAGTTCTTC. Amino acids: CASSYSGGPQFF.

This chain joins TRBV7-9 and TRBJ1-1, with unresolved D. CDR1 SEHNR and CDR2 FQNEAQ come from the germline V gene (reference sequence). Trimming shortened V by 5 bases and J by 4 bases, and 14 bases separated the two germline ends. This CDR3 contains 14 residues. CDR3 coding DNA: TGTGCCAGCAGCCCCATACCTGGAGGCACTGAAGCTTTCTTT. Its translation is CASSPIPGGTEAFF.

This rearrangement joins TRBV6-5 to TRBJ2-5, with a possible D match to TRBD2 (6 bases). The V gene's germline CDR1 is MNHEY and CDR2 SVGAGI. V lost 0 bases and J lost 4, with 12 bases in between. This CDR3 region has 15 residues. CDR3 region: CASSYSRRALETQYF. The DNA for the CDR3 is TGTGCCAGCAGTTACTCTAGGAGGGCCCTAGAGACCCAGTACTTC.

V gene TRBV6-5 combines with J gene TRBJ1-1, with 10 nucleotides matching TRBD1. This CDR3 contains 16 residues. In germline, CDR1 is MNHEY, CDR2 SVGAGI. J gave up 0 bases and V 0 bases, and 1 base lay outside the gene matches. This CDR3 reads CASSYSGTGVNTEAFF. The CDR3 nucleotides are TGTGCCAGCAGTTACTCCGGGACAGGGGTGAACACTGAAGCTTTCTTT.

This chain connects TRBV6-5 to TRBJ1-1, with unresolved D. This CDR3 has 10 amino acids. V lost 6 bases to trimming and J lost 6 bases, with 5 bases between them. Germline V CDR1 and CDR2: MNHEY, SVGAGI. CDR3 nucleotide sequence: TGTGCCAGCAGAGCACCTGAAGCTTTCTTT. It specifies CASRAPEAFF.